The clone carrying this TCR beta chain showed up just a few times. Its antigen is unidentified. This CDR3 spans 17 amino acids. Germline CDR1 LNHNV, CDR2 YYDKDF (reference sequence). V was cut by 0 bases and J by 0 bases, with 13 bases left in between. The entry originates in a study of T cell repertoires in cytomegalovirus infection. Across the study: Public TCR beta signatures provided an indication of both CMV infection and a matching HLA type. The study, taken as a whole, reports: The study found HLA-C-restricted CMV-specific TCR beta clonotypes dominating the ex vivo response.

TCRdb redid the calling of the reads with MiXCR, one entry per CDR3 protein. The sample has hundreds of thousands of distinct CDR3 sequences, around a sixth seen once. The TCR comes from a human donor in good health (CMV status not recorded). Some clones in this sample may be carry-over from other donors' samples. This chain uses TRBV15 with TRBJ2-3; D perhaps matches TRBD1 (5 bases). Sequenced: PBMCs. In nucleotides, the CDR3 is TGTGCCACCAGCAGAGATCCGAACACAGGAAGCACAGATACGCAGTATTTT. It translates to CATSRDPNTGSTDTQYF. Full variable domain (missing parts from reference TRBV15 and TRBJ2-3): DAMVIQNPRYQVTQFGKPVTLSCSQTLNHNVMYWYQQKSSQAPKLLFHYYDKDFNNEADTPDNFQSRRPNTSFCFLDIRSPGLGDTAMYLCATSRDPNTGSTDTQYFGPGTRLTVL.